This T cell receptor beta chain was documented in a study of blood T cell repertoires in COVID-19. On the study more broadly: Some COVID-19 samples were acute and others convalescent; all came from the United States, Italy and Spain.

Profiled with immunoSEQ multiplex PCR; TCRdb holds only in-frame clones, not every one. The profile shows 45,000 to 65,000 clones, more than 90% of them singletons. From germline, CDR1 is WNHNN and CDR2 SYGVQD (reference sequence). CDR3 size: 17 residues. The V gene lost 6 bases and the J gene lost 4 bases, with 24 bases spanning the gap. The sample consisted of peripheral blood. The chain has TRBV10-1 and TRBJ1-2, with D possibly TRBD1 on 5 matching bases. The source of this sequence is a woman aged 80 or over with acute or convalescent COVID-19. As DNA, the CDR3 is TGCGCCAGCAGATGCCCAGCCAGCAATCCAGGGCCCTATGGCTACACCTTC. Its protein is CASRCPASNPGPYGYTF.